This TCR beta chain was recorded in a study of blood T cell repertoires in COVID-19. As for the study in general: Nucleic acid was either cDNA or gDNA, and it came from T cells, B-cell-depleted T cells, or PBMCs.

Libraries were prepared by immunoSEQ multiplex PCR; TCRdb keeps only in-frame clonotypes and omits some of them. The sample includes 220,000 or so clones, roughly four fifths of them seen just once. The Seattle patients joined while their infection was active and were tracked longitudinally afterward. The CDR3 is 14 amino acids. The germline CDR1 and CDR2 sequences are LNHDA and SQIVND (reference sequence). V was pared by 6 bases and J by 2 bases, with 3 bases of the junction left unmatched. This TCR derives from a woman of 80 years or more with COVID-19, enrolled during active disease. Sequencing used peripheral blood. The J gene is TRBJ1-2, the V gene TRBV19; 10 bases line up with TRBD1. The CDR3 protein is CASSGQGGNYGYTF. DNA for the CDR3: TGTGCCAGTAGCGGACAGGGGGGAAACTATGGCTACACCTTC.